This T cell receptor (beta chain) was found in a study of shared clonotypes between healthy human individuals. Study-wide results and limits: Donor clonotype sharing was expected to depend on sequencing depth. The study found roughly 5% of naive CD4 clonotypes shared across four donors.

TCRdb's copy holds only in-frame clones and misses some; the assay was immunoSEQ multiplex PCR. This sample has approximately 940,000 clones; more than 75% occur once, and the top ten carry approximately 1.5%. Subsets obtained from CD4+ cells comprised CD45RA+ naive and CD45RA-negative memory cells. As concerns this clone: Antigen: not known.

CDR1 is WNHNN and CDR2 is SYGVQD in the germline V gene (reference sequence). V gave up 6 bases and J gave up 5 bases, with 13 bases separating them. The CDR3 length is 13 residues. The chain uses TRBV10-1 and TRBJ2-5; either TRBD1 or TRBD2 may supply D (5 bases each). The sequenced material came from memory CD4+ T cells sorted from blood. As to subset: CD45RA-negative fraction. The sequence was collected from a young man in good health. The CDR3 is CASSEDGAETQYF. The CDR3 bases are TGCGCCAGCAGCGAGGACGGGGCGGAGACCCAGTACTTC.